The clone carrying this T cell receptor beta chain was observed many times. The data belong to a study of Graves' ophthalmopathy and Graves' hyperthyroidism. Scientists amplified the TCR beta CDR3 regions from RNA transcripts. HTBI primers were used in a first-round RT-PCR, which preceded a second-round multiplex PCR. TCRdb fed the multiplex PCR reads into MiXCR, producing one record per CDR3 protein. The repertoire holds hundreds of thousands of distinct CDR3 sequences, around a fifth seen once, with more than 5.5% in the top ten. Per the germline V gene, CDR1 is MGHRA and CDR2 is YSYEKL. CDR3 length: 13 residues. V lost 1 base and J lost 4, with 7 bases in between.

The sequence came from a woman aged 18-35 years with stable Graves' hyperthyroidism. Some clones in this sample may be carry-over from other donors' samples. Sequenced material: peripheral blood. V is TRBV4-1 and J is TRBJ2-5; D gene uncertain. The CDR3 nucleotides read TGCGCCAGCAGCCAAGGCCTCCTAGAGACCCAGTACTTC. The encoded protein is CASSQGLLETQYF.